This TCR beta chain was sequenced in a study of a mutant IDH1 vaccine in newly diagnosed glioma (dated by TCRdb to the early 2020s). Background on the whole study: Of the approximately 35 treated patients, 62.5% were male and 37.5% were female, and a mean age of around 40 years was recorded. Prior to enrollment, patients had been given standard therapy consisting of radiotherapy alone, temozolomide alone, or radiochemotherapy with temozolomide, with the combination given to most patients. Six visits were used for peripheral blood collection: V03 (baseline), V05, V07, V10, V12 and V13. Longitudinal TCRB deep sequencing was done for about two dozen treated patients, wherever samples were available for exploratory analyses.

The time point label corresponds to: baseline, week 1 (first vaccination visit). The treatment or condition tag for this specimen amounts to: pre-vaccination baseline after standard-of-care therapy. Newly diagnosed WHO grade 3 or 4 IDH1-mutant astrocytomas showing loss of nuclear ATRX were present in the donors. The samples were drawn from NOA16, a multicentre, single-arm, open-label phase I trial in Germany that tested a mutant IDH1 peptide vaccine in humans for the first time. Visit V03 blood draws served as the baseline sample for immunogenicity testing. Genomic DNA for TCRB sequencing was extracted from EDTA blood using the DNeasy Blood and Tissue Kit. Results and caveats for the whole study, not just this receptor: The authors noted that analyses of patient blood samples could not be reproduced because of sample limitations. Pseudoprogression seemed to be unrelated to changes in the top peripheral T cell clonotypes found by TCRB sequencing. Selection of PBMC samples for TCRB deep sequencing was based on availability. Immune responses induced by the vaccine were seen in roughly 95% of patients across multiple MHC alleles.

Its CDR3 holds 11 amino acids, cysteine through phenylalanine. Just CDR3 DNA is preserved here, 33 bases in frame from base 1. CDR1 DFQATT and CDR2 SNEGSKA were looked up in the germline V gene (reference sequence). V was cut back by 4 bases and J by 4 bases, leaving a gap of 7 bases between them. Library method: the immunoSEQ multiplex PCR assay. Rearranged TCR beta chain sequences were amplified with the hsTCRB Kit following the manufacturer's protocol. TCRB libraries were sequenced on an Illumina MiSeq. The study's processing was this. The proprietary platform of the kit vendor was used for demultiplexing, trimming and gene mapping. Entries here come from immuneACCESS through TCRdb and include only in-frame sequences with V and J called. Some clones fail to appear in such tables; in the studies checked, an unresolved V gene covers under half of the shortfall, and the cause of the remainder is unknown. V, J and clone size were drawn from that table, and D and trimming were deduced from the DNA. Recorded for this sample are tens of thousands of clones; roughly 80% of them occurred a single time. Of the sample, under 20% falls within the top ten clones.

Concerning this clone: Its antigen remains unidentified. One base away there is no much larger clone; base qualities are not given.

Sequencing was performed on PBMCs, taken from a glioma patient treated with radiotherapy, temozolomide or both. This receptor was identified in a man between 18 and 29 years old with glioma. The V and J segments used are TRBV20-1 and TRBJ1-2, with the D gene not clear enough to name. Here is the DNA: TGCAGTGCTAATGGGATCTATGGCTACACCTTC. It is translated as CSANGIYGYTF.